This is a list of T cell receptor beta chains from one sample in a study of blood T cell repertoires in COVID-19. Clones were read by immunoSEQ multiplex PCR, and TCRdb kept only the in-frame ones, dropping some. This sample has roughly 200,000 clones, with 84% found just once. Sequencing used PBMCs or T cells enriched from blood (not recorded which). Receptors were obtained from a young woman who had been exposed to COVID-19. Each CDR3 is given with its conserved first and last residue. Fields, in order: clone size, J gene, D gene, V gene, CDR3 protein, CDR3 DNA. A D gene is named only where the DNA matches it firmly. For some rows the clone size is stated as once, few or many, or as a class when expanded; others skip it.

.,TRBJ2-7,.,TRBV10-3,CAIKGHLDEQYF,TGTGCCATCAAGGGACACCTCGACGAGCAGTACTTC
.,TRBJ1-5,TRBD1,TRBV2,CASSEAQQGLFF,TGTGCCAGCAGTGAAGCGCAACAGGGGTTATTCTTT
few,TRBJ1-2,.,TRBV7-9,CASSLLGAGGGYTF,TGTGCCAGCAGCTTATTAGGAGCCGGAGGTGGCTACACCTTC
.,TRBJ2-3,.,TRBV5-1,CASSSSGFQGDTQYF,TGCGCCAGCAGCTCCTCGGGATTCCAAGGAGATACGCAGTATTTT
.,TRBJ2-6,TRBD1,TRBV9,CASSARDSLNPGANVLTF,TGTGCCAGCAGCGCCCGGGACAGTCTAAACCCTGGGGCCAACGTCCTGACTTTC
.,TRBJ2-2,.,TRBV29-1,CSASGQGLFTGELFF,TGCAGCGCCAGTGGACAGGGACTATTCACCGGGGAGCTGTTTTTT
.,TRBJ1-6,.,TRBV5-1,CASSLGPAGSTSPLHF,TGCGCCAGCAGCTTGGGCCCCGCGGGCTCGACTTCACCCCTCCACTTT
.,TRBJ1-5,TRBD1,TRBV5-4,CASSQDRGLGQPQHF,TGTGCCAGCAGCCAGGACAGGGGGCTGGGACAGCCCCAGCATTTT
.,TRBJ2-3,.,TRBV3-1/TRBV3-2,CASSALDTQYF,TGTGCCAGCAGCGCGCTGGATACGCAGTATTTT
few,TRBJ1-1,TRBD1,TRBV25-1,CASSDPTGINTEAFF,TGTGCCAGCAGTGATCCGACAGGGATTAACACTGAAGCTTTCTTT
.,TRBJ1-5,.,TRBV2,CASSKLDRTSNQPQHF,TGTGCCAGCAGTAAGTTAGACAGGACGAGCAATCAGCCCCAGCATTTT
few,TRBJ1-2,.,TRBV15,CATSREQGNYGYTF,TGTGCCACCAGCAGAGAACAGGGTAACTATGGCTACACCTTC
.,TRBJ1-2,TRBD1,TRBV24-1,CATSVGGSRGYTF,TGTGCCACCAGTGTAGGGGGCTCTCGGGGCTACACCTTC
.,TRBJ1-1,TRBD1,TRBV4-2,CASSDRGMNTEAFF,TGTGCCAGCAGTGACAGGGGGATGAACACTGAAGCTTTCTTT
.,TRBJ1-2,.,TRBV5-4,CASSLLQARDGYTF,TGTGCCAGCAGCTTGTTACAGGCCCGGGATGGCTACACCTTC
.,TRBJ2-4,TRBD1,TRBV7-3,CASSLERTGTDIQYF,TGTGCCAGCAGCTTAGAGCGGACAGGGACGGACATTCAGTACTTC
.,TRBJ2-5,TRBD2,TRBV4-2,CASSQDKSSGDIQETQYF,TGTGCCAGCAGCCAAGATAAGTCTAGCGGAGATATACAAGAGACCCAGTACTTC
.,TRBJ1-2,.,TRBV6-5,CASSYGQFYGYTF,TGTGCCAGCAGTTACGGGCAGTTCTATGGCTACACCTTC
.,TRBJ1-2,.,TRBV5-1,CASSLAQINYGYTF,TGCGCCAGCAGCTTGGCACAGATCAACTATGGCTACACCTTC
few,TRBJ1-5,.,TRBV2,CASSDSDKGGQPQHF,TGTGCCAGCAGTGACTCGGACAAGGGTGGTCAGCCCCAGCATTTT
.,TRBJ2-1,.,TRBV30,CAWLSSSYNEQFF,TGTGCCTGGCTATCTTCATCCTACAATGAGCAGTTCTTC
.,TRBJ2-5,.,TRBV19,CASSILGVHGETQYF,TGTGCCAGTAGTATATTAGGAGTCCATGGGGAGACCCAGTACTTC
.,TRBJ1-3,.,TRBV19,CASTSTGVLSGNTIYF,TGTGCCAGTACTTCCACGGGGGTCCTCTCTGGAAACACCATATATTTT
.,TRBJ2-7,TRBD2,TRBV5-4,CASSRGGGLAGPYEQYF,TGTGCCAGCAGTCGAGGGGGTGGACTAGCGGGGCCCTACGAGCAGTACTTC
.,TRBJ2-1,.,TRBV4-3,CASSQRESSYNEQFF,TGCGCCAGCAGCCAAAGGGAGTCCTCCTACAATGAGCAGTTCTTC
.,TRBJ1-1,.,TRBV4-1,CASSQDEGPYTEAFF,TGCGCCAGCAGCCAAGATGAGGGCCCGTACACTGAAGCTTTCTTT
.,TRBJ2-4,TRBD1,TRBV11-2,CASRQGQGLAKNIQYF,TGTGCCAGCAGACAAGGACAGGGCCTAGCCAAAAACATTCAGTACTTC
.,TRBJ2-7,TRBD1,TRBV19,CASRDRAGYEQYF,TGTGCCAGTCGGGACAGGGCTGGGTACGAGCAGTACTTC
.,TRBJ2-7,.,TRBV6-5,CASSYSAGGEQYF,TGTGCCAGCAGTTACTCAGCAGGGGGGGAGCAGTACTTC
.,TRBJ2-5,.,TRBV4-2,CASSQVGVGRQETQYF,TGTGCCAGCAGCCAAGTGGGAGTAGGGCGCCAAGAGACCCAGTACTTC
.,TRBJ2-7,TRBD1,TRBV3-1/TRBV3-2,CASSPQGASSYEQYF,TGTGCCAGCAGTCCACAGGGGGCCAGCTCCTACGAGCAGTACTTC
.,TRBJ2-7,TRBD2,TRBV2,CASSEGDGTSGPEQYF,TGTGCCAGCAGTGAAGGGGACGGGACTAGCGGACCCGAGCAGTACTTC
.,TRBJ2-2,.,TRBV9,CASSVRVESGELFF,TGTGCCAGCAGCGTCCGGGTAGAATCCGGGGAGCTGTTTTTT
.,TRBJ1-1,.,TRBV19,CASSSDSGLGMRAFF,TGTGCCAGTAGTAGTGATTCCGGACTCGGCATGAGAGCTTTCTTT
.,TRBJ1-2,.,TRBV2,CASSGARFYGYTF,TGTGCCAGCAGTGGGGCAAGATTCTATGGCTACACCTTC
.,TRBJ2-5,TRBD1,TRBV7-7,CASSQGAYQETQYF,TGTGCCAGCAGCCAGGGGGCATACCAAGAGACCCAGTACTTC
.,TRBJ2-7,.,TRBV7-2,CASSSGTLYEQYF,TGTGCCAGCAGCTCCGGGACACTTTACGAGCAGTACTTC
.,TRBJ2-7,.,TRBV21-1,CASSKGQGLYEQYF,TGTGCCAGCAGCAAAGGTCAGGGTCTCTACGAGCAGTACTTC
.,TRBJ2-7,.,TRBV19,CASSIGSALGRYEQYF,TGTGCCAGTAGTATAGGGTCCGCCTTGGGGCGATACGAGCAGTACTTC
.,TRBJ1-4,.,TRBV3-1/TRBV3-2,CASSRPGGVREKLFF,TGTGCCAGCAGCCGTCCCGGGGGGGTAAGGGAAAAACTGTTTTTT
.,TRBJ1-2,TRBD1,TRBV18,CASSRRDSDYGYTF,TGTGCCAGCTCACGACGGGACAGCGACTATGGCTACACCTTC
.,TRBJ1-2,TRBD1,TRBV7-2,CASSLAPDRAGHGYTF,TGTGCCAGCAGCTTAGCTCCCGACAGGGCGGGCCATGGCTACACCTTC
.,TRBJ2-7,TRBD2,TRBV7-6,CASSPSGAGEQYF,TGTGCCAGCAGCCCTAGCGGGGCGGGAGAGCAGTACTTC
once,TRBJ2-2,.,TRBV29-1,CSVALGGADTGELFF,TGCAGCGTTGCCCTTGGGGGGGCGGACACCGGGGAGCTGTTTTTT
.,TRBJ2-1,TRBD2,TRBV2,CASSEAHFRLAGFNEQFF,TGTGCCAGCAGTGAAGCCCACTTTCGCCTAGCGGGGTTTAATGAGCAGTTCTTC
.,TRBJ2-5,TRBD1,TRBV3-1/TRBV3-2,CASSLQGAGGKETQYF,TGTGCCAGCAGCCTCCAGGGGGCAGGGGGCAAGGAGACCCAGTACTTC
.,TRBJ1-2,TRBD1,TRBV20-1,CSASSQGALLGGYTF,TGCAGTGCTAGTTCCCAGGGGGCCCTTTTAGGAGGCTACACCTTC
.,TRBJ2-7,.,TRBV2,CASSEEGVGSYEQYF,TGTGCCAGCAGTGAAGAGGGGGTCGGCTCCTACGAGCAGTACTTC
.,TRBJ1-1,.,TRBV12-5,CASGLDGRMAFF,TGTGCTAGTGGTTTGGACGGGAGGATGGCTTTCTTT
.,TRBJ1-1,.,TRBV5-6,CASSRGHPNTEAFF,TGTGCCAGCAGCAGGGGACACCCGAACACTGAAGCTTTCTTT
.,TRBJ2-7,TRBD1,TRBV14,CASSQIFTGAKNEQYF,TGTGCCAGCAGCCAGATATTCACAGGGGCCAAAAACGAGCAGTACTTC
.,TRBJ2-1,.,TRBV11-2,CASRLTGTPYNEQFF,TGTGCCAGCAGACTCACAGGGACCCCCTACAATGAGCAGTTCTTC
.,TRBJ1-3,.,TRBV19,CASSISRFSGNTIYF,TGTGCCAGTAGTATATCGCGATTCTCTGGAAACACCATATATTTT
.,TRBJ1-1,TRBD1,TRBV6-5,CASSPRMDRGAFF,TGTGCCAGCAGTCCCCGCATGGACAGGGGAGCTTTCTTT
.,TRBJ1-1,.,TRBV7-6,CASSAPTTEAFF,TGTGCCAGCAGCGCCCCTACTACTGAAGCTTTCTTT